The 29 T cell receptor beta chains presented below share a single source sample, sequenced in a study of blood T cells in healthy people across ages (dated by TCRdb to between 2015 and 2017). The library was generated by 5' RACE. Sequencing used an Illumina HiSeq 2500. A second roughly 7 to 11 cycle PCR used a sample-barcoded 5' primer and a J-beta primer mix. TCRdb trimmed public reads at Q25 via fastp, called clones via MiXCR and kept in-frame beta chains. All rows with the same CDR3 protein become a single entry with the most common DNA and genes. The sample table shows 1.2 million to 1.5 million distinct CDR3 sequences, and 42% are seen once. Jointly, the top ten make up roughly 7.9% of the sample. Sequencing was performed on blood. These TCRs come from a woman aged 18-35 years in good health.

The V gene is TRBV4-2, the J gene TRBJ1-2; no reliable D call. The germline V gene has CDR1 LGHNA and CDR2 YNFKEQ. The germline V and J ends were trimmed by 0 bases and 4 bases, with 15 bases remaining between them. The CDR3 runs to 16 residues. Here the CDR3 reads CASSQEVADLSYGYTF. The CDR3 DNA is TGTGCCAGCAGCCAAGAAGTGGCGGACTTATCCTATGGCTACACCTTC.

The CDR3 protein is CASSQGTGPHYEQYF. CDR3 sequence (DNA): TGTGCCAGCAGCCAGGGGACAGGGCCCCATTACGAGCAGTACTTC. This chain uses TRBV3-1 with TRBJ2-5, with 9 bases fitting TRBD1. TRBJ2-7 explains the end of the DNA better; the J call may be wrong. The CDR3 sequence is 15 residues long. The germline gives CDR1 LGHDT, CDR2 YNNKEL (reference sequence).

The V call is TRBV20-1, the J call TRBJ2-3, with D possibly TRBD2 on 5 matching bases. This CDR3 has 17 residues. Germline CDR1 DFQATT, CDR2 SNEGSKA (reference sequence). Trimming removed 1 base at V and 2 bases at J, with 19 bases between. CDR3 amino acids: CSARVAGLALSTDTQYF. DNA of the CDR3: TGCAGTGCTAGAGTTGCCGGACTGGCACTCTCCACAGATACGCAGTATTTT.

V is TRBV4-2 and J is TRBJ2-5; TRBD2 aligns across 7 bases. There are 16 residues in the CDR3. Germline CDR1 is LGHNA and CDR2 is YNFKEQ. V shed 5 bases, J shed 3 bases, and the junction held 12 bases outside the gene matches. The DNA of the CDR3 is TGTGCCAGCAGCAAGGAAGTAGGACTAGATAAAGAGACCCAGTACTTC. It encodes CASSKEVGLDKETQYF.

This chain links TRBV14 with TRBJ2-5; D is possibly TRBD2 (5 bases). This CDR3 spans 15 amino acids. Germline CDR1 reads SGHDN; CDR2 reads FVKESK. V lost 4 bases, J lost 0 bases, and 12 bases lay in between. CDR3 in amino acids: CASSPGLLYQETQYF. Written as DNA, the CDR3 is TGTGCCAGCAGCCCTGGACTTTTGTACCAAGAGACCCAGTACTTC.

This clonotype appeared a few times. The junction differs from germline at one of its ends, possibly a read error. The gene calls are TRBV20-1 and TRBJ2-7; D not resolved. Looked up from germline, CDR1 is DFQATT and CDR2 is SNEGSKA (reference sequence). The CDR3 extends over 20 amino acids. In DNA form, the CDR3 reads TGCAGTGCTCGAGAAAGCGACCCCCGGTTCGTCGGCGGAGTGGGATACGAGCAGTACTTC. Its translation is CSARESDPRFVGGVGYEQYF.

Concerning this clonotype: A much larger clone lies a single base off, so this may be a read error. The V and J genes are TRBV24-1 and TRBJ2-1; D remains ambiguous. The J call could be wrong; TRBJ2-7 is a better fit for the DNA end. The CDR3 covers 12 residues. Germline V lookup: CDR1 KGHDR, CDR2 SFDVKD. CDR3 protein: CATSASYNEQYF. The CDR3 DNA reads as TGTGCCACCAGTGCCTCCTACAATGAGCAGTACTTC.

A few counts support this clonotype. This CDR3 reads CASSPGGESVSTDTQYF. The CDR3 DNA is TGTGCCAGCAGCCCCGGAGGAGAATCGGTATCCACAGATACGCAGTATTTT. V and J are TRBV4-2 and TRBJ2-3; perhaps TRBD2 as D (5 bases). The V end was cut by 4 bases, the J end by 2 bases, with 19 bases between. The CDR3 runs 17 residues. Germline V gives CDR1 LGHNA, CDR2 YNFKEQ.

The chain joins TRBV12-3 or TRBV12-4 to TRBJ2-7; 12 bases map to TRBD2. The CDR3 runs to 17 residues. V dropped 5 bases and J dropped 3; count of bases not matched to a gene: 11. CDR3: CASSLFRTSGKGYEQYF. The CDR3 DNA reads TGTGCCAGCAGTCTATTCCGGACTAGCGGGAAGGGCTACGAGCAGTACTTC.

In the case of this clonotype: Compared with germline, one end of the junction differs, possibly owing to a read error. The chain carries TRBV2 and TRBJ2-7; 14 nucleotides match TRBD2. Germline values: CDR1 SNHLY, CDR2 FYNNEI. The CDR3 runs to 19 residues. The CDR3 spells CANSADIGTSGSLVDEQYF. The CDR3 DNA follows: TGTGCCAACAGTGCTGATATCGGGACTAGCGGGAGTCTGGTCGACGAGCAGTACTTC. The whole variable domain, filled in from reference TRBV2 and TRBJ2-7, reads EPEVTQTPSHQVTQMGQEVILRCVPISNHLYFYWYRQILGQKVEFLVSFYNNEISEKSEIFDDQFSVERPDGSNFTLKIRSTKLEDSAMYFCANSADIGTSGSLVDEQYFGPGTRLTVT.

The chain joins TRBV10-3 to TRBJ1-2, with 12 nucleotides matching TRBD1. The germline V gene has CDR1 ENHRY and CDR2 SYGVKD. This CDR3 comprises 14 residues. The V segment lost 6 bases and the J segment 4 bases; nucleotides outside the gene matches: 3. This CDR3 reads CAIRGQGAVYGYTF. DNA for the CDR3: TGTGCCATCAGGGGACAGGGGGCAGTCTATGGCTACACCTTC.

There are a few counts of this clonotype. Its ends do not fully match the called genes, so a read error is possible. CDR3 sequence: CASSWSSSYEQYF. The CDR3 DNA follows: TGTGCCAGCAGTTGGAGTAGCTCCTACGAACAGTACTTC. V and J are TRBV12-3 or TRBV12-4 and TRBJ2-7; D remains unclear. The CDR3 has 13 amino acids.

The gene calls are TRBV20-1 and TRBJ2-3, with TRBD2 matching over 10 bases. Per the germline V gene, CDR1 is DFQATT and CDR2 is SNEGSKA (reference sequence). V shed 5 bases, J shed 4 bases, and the junction held 15 bases outside the gene matches. There are 17 residues in the CDR3. In DNA form, the CDR3 reads TGCAGTGCTGTACATCGAACTAGCGGGACTAGCTCAGATACGCAGTATTTT. It translates to CSAVHRTSGTSSDTQYF.

This sequence joins TRBV20-1 and TRBJ2-1; 15 bases fit TRBD2. This CDR3 has 19 amino acids. Per germline, CDR1 DFQATT and CDR2 SNEGSKA (reference sequence). Unmatched junction bases numbered 12, after V lost 3 bases and J lost 3 bases. In nucleotides, the CDR3 is TGCAGTGCTAGGACCGGACTAGCGGGAGGGCCAAAGGACTACAATGAGCAGTTCTTC. This translates into CSARTGLAGGPKDYNEQFF.

This clonotype was counted once. The chain links TRBV29-1 to TRBJ2-7; D possibly corresponds to TRBD1 (6 bases). CDR3 size: 15 residues. Per germline, CDR1 SQVTM and CDR2 ANQGSEA. Trimming cost V 1 base and J 9 bases, with 22 bases left between them. The CDR3 DNA reads TGCAGCGTTGAAGGGTTACAGGGTTCCTCCGGCGGGCAGTACTTC. It is translated as CSVEGLQGSSGGQYF.

V and J are TRBV27 and TRBJ2-5; no definite D call. This CDR3 is 14 amino acids long. Germline V lookup: CDR1 MNHEY, CDR2 SMNVEV (reference sequence). Trimming cost V 9 bases and J 1 base, with 15 bases left between them. The CDR3 is CASAGRAAQETQYF. The CDR3 coding sequence is TGTGCCAGTGCAGGACGGGCCGCCCAAGAGACCCAGTACTTC.

Details on this clonotype: A read error may account for a junction end that differs from germline. J is TRBJ2-5 and V is TRBV6-6, with unresolved D. Germline lookup yields CDR1 MNHNY and CDR2 SVGAGI (reference sequence). There are 12 residues in the CDR3. The CDR3 loop is CTSRGVGETQYF. CDR3 DNA: TGTACCAGCAGAGGCGTTGGAGAGACCCAGTACTTC.

V usage is TRBV20-1 and J usage is TRBJ2-5; D is possibly TRBD1 (5 bases). CDR3 length: 15 residues. Per germline, CDR1 DFQATT and CDR2 SNEGSKA (reference sequence). V gave up 0 bases and J gave up 5 bases, with 16 bases separating them. The CDR3 spells CSAREGVGSGETQYF. CDR3 coding DNA: TGCAGTGCTAGAGAAGGGGTAGGGTCTGGGGAGACCCAGTACTTC.

Details on this clonotype: A clone one base away is much larger, so this may be a read error. This rearrangement joins TRBV7-2 to TRBJ2-1; a weak D match, TRBD2 (6 bases). CDR1 SGHTA and CDR2 FQGNSA come from the germline V gene. The CDR3 runs 17 residues. The CDR3 bases are TGTGCCAGCAGCTTAGCCGGGAGTGTAGGGCCTGGCAATGTGCAGTTCTTC. This translates into CASSLAGSVGPGNVQFF.

This clonotype was detected a few times. The chain is built from TRBV5-1 and TRBJ2-7; tentative D call: TRBD1 (5 bases). CDR1 is SGHRS and CDR2 is YFSETQ in the germline V gene. This CDR3 has 13 amino acids. V lost 6 bases and J lost 5, with 15 bases in between. The CDR3 reads CASKTSGYNEQYF. DNA for the CDR3: TGCGCCAGCAAGACTTCAGGGTACAACGAGCAGTACTTC. Based on the CDR3 plus reference TRBV5-1 and TRBJ2-7, the full variable domain is KAGVTQTPRYLIKTRGQQVTLSCSPISGHRSVSWYQQTPGQGLQFLFEYFSETQRNKGNFPGRFSGRQFSNSRSEMNVSTLELGDSALYLCASKTSGYNEQYFGPGTRLTVT.

The rearrangement links TRBV7-6 to TRBJ2-5; weak D call: TRBD1 (6 bases). The DNA matches TRBJ2-7 better at its end, which makes the J call doubtful. The CDR3 length is 16 residues. Germline CDR1 SGHVS, CDR2 FNYEAQ. CDR3 sequence (DNA): TGTGCCAGCAGTTCTCCAAATTACAGGGCCTCCTACGAGCAGTACTTC. Its protein product is CASSSPNYRASYEQYF.

The J gene is TRBJ2-1, the V gene TRBV2, with 16 bases matching TRBD2. This CDR3 contains 20 residues. Losses at the gene ends were 6 bases for V and 2 bases for J; bases not matched to a gene: 13. Germline CDR1 SNHLY, CDR2 FYNNEI. CDR3 sequence reads: CASSLKGGTSGRVTYNEQFF. The CDR3 nucleotides are TGTGCCAGCAGCCTCAAGGGAGGGACTAGCGGGAGGGTAACCTACAATGAGCAGTTCTTC.

The gene calls are TRBV5-1 and TRBJ1-1; D is perhaps TRBD1 (5 bases). V lost 0 bases to trimming and J lost 0 bases, with 15 bases between them. Germline values: CDR1 SGHRS, CDR2 YFSETQ. The CDR3 has 17 amino acids. CDR3: CASSLAVGRAVNTEAFF. The CDR3 DNA reads TGCGCCAGCAGCTTGGCCGTCGGCAGGGCAGTGAACACTGAAGCTTTCTTT. Using reference TRBV5-1 and TRBJ1-1 for the parts outside the CDR3, the full variable domain is KAGVTQTPRYLIKTRGQQVTLSCSPISGHRSVSWYQQTPGQGLQFLFEYFSETQRNKGNFPGRFSGRQFSNSRSEMNVSTLELGDSALYLCASSLAVGRAVNTEAFFGQGTRLTVV.

This clonotype was picked up a small number of times. V gene TRBV4-1 combines with J gene TRBJ2-5, with D tentatively TRBD1 (5 bases). This CDR3 has 14 residues. Trimming shortened V by 1 base and J by 4 bases, and 10 bases separated the two germline ends. CDR1 and CDR2 (germline): MGHRA, YSYEKL. The CDR3 sequence is CASSQVQGSETQYF. The DNA of the CDR3 is TGCGCCAGCAGCCAAGTTCAGGGTTCAGAGACCCAGTACTTC.

This sequence joins TRBV28 and TRBJ2-3; 9 nucleotides match TRBD1. V lost 6 bases to trimming and J lost 3 bases; unmatched junction nucleotides: 13. This CDR3 has 17 residues. Germline lookup yields CDR1 MDHEN and CDR2 SYDVKM. Written as DNA, the CDR3 is TGTGCCAGCAGGGATCACCCAAGGACAGGGGAGACAGATACGCAGTATTTT. It is translated as CASRDHPRTGETDTQYF.

This clonotype appeared a few times. This chain joins TRBV27 and TRBJ2-3; possible D gene TRBD1, 6 bases. The CDR3 is made up of 21 amino acids. V gave up 2 bases and J gave up 0 bases, with 27 bases separating them. The germline V gene encodes CDR1 MNHEY and CDR2 SMNVEV (reference sequence). CDR3 in amino acids: CASSLGFRDTSPRTSTDTQYF. For the CDR3, the DNA is TGTGCCAGCAGTTTAGGTTTTAGGGACACCTCTCCTCGAACGAGCACAGATACGCAGTATTTT.

This clonotype was seen only once. V usage is TRBV30 and J usage is TRBJ2-6; perhaps TRBD1 as D (5 bases). There are 14 residues in the CDR3. V was trimmed by 2 bases and J by 1 base, leaving 6 bases between them. CDR1 is GTSNPN, CDR2 SVGIG, per germline (reference sequence). The CDR3 DNA reads TGTGCCTGGAGTTACAGGTCTGGGGCCAACGTCCTGACTTTC. Its protein product is CAWSYRSGANVLTF.

V usage is TRBV6-1 and J usage is TRBJ2-1, with D possibly matching TRBD2 (6 bases). The V end lost 1 base, the J end lost 10 bases, and 23 bases lay between the germline ends. This CDR3 contains 17 residues. Germline CDR1 MNHNS, CDR2 SASEGT. CDR3 region: CASSEDPGFSGVSEQFF. CDR3 DNA: TGTGCCAGCAGTGAAGACCCAGGCTTTTCGGGGGTGTCAGAGCAGTTCTTC.

V is TRBV11-2 and J is TRBJ2-7; 11 bases line up with TRBD2. Trimming took 5 bases from V and 2 from J; bases not matched to a gene: 11. The CDR3 is made up of 17 amino acids. Per the germline V gene, CDR1 is SGHAT and CDR2 is FQNNGV. The CDR3, as DNA: TGTGCCAGCAGCACTGGGACTAGCGGAAAGGGGGCCTACGAGCAGTACTTC. The encoded protein is CASSTGTSGKGAYEQYF.